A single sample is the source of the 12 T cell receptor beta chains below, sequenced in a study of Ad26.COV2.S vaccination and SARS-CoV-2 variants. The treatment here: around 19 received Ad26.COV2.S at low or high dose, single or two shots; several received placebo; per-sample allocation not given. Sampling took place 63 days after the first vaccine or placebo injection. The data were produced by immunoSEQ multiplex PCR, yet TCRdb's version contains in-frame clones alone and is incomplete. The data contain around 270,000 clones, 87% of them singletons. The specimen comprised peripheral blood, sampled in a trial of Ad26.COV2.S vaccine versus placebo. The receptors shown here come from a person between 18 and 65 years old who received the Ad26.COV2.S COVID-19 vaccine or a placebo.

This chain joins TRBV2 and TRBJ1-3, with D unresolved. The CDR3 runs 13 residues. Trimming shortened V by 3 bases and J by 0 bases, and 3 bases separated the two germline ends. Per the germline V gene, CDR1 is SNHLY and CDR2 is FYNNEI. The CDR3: CASSEGSGNTIYF. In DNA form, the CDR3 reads TGTGCCAGCAGTGAGGGCTCTGGAAACACCATATATTTT.

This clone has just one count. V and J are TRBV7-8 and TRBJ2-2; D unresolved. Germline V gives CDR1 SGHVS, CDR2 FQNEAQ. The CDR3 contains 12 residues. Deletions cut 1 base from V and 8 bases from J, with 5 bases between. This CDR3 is CASSLVFGELFF. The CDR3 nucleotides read TGTGCCAGCAGCTTAGTGTTTGGGGAGCTGTTTTTT.

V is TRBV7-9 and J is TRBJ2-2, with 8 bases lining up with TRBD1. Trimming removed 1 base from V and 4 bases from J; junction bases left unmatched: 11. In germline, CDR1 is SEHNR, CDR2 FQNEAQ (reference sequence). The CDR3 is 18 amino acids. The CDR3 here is CASSLDHVWQGATGELFF. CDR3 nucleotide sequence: TGTGCCAGCAGCTTAGATCATGTCTGGCAGGGGGCCACCGGGGAGCTGTTTTTT.

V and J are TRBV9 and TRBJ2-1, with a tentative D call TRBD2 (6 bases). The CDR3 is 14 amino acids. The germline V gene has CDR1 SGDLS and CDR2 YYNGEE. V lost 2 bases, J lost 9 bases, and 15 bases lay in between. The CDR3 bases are TGTGCCAGCAGCGTCGCGGGAACCGACGGTGAGCAGTTCTTC. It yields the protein CASSVAGTDGEQFF. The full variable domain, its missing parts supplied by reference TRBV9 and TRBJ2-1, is DSGVTQTPKHLITATGQRVTLRCSPRSGDLSVYWYQQSLDQGLQFLIQYYNGEERAKGNILERFSAQQFPDLHSELNLSSLELGDSALYFCASSVAGTDGEQFFGPGTRLTVL.

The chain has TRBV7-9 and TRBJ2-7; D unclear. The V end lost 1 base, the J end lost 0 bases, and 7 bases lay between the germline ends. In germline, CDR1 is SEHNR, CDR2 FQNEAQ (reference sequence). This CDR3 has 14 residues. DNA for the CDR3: TGTGCCAGCAGCTTAGGGAACTTCTCCTACGAGCAGTACGTC. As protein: CASSLGNFSYEQYV.

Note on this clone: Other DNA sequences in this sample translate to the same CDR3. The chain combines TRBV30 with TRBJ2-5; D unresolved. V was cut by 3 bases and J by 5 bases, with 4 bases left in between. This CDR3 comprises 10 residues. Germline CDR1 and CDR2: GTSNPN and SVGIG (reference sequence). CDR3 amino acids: CAWRGETQYF. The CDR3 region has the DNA TGTGCCTGGAGGGGGGAGACCCAGTACTTC.

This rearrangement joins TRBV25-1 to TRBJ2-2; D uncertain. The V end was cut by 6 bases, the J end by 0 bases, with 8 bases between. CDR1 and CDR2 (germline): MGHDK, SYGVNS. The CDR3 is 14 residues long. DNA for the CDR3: TGTGCCAGCAGGGCGGAAACGAACACCGGGGAGCTGTTTTTT. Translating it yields CASRAETNTGELFF.

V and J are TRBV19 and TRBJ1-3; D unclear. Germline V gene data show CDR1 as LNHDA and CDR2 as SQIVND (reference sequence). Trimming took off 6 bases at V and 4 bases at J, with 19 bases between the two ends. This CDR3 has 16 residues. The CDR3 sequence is CASSIPTGSVGNTIYF. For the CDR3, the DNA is TGTGCCAGTAGCATACCGACGGGATCAGTCGGAAACACCATATATTTT. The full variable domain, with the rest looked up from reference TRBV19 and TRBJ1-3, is DGGITQSPKYLFRKEGQNVTLSCEQNLNHDAMYWYRQDPGQGLRLIYYSQIVNDFQKGDIAEGYSVSREKKESFPLTVTSAQKNPTAFYLCASSIPTGSVGNTIYFGEGSWLTVV.

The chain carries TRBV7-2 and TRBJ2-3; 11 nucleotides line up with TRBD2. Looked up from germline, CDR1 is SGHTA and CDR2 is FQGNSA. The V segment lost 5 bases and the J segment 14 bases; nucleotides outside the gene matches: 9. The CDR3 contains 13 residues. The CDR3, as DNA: TGTGCCAGCAGCCCCAATGTAGCGGGGGGGCGGTATTTT. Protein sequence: CASSPNVAGGRYF.

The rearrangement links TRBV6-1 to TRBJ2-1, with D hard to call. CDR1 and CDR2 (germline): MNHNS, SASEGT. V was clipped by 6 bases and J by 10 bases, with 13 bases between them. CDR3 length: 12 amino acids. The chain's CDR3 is CASRARLGEQFF. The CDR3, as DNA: TGTGCCAGCAGAGCCCGTTTGGGAGAGCAGTTCTTC.

The CDR3 spells CAFRRGRAGTGELFF. As DNA, the CDR3 is TGTGCCTTCCGGCGAGGGAGGGCCGGAACCGGGGAGCTGTTTTTT. V and J are TRBV30 and TRBJ2-2; TRBD2 aligns across 7 bases. In germline, CDR1 is GTSNPN, CDR2 SVGIG (reference sequence). Trimming at V came to 7 bases and at J to 5 bases, leaving 13 bases not matched to a gene. The CDR3 spans 15 residues.

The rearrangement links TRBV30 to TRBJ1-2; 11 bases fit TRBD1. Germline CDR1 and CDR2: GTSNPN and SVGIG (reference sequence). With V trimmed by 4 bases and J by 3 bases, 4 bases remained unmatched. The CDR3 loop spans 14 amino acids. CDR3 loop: CAWTPGQGDYGYTF. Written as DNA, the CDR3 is TGTGCCTGGACCCCGGGACAGGGGGACTATGGCTACACCTTC.